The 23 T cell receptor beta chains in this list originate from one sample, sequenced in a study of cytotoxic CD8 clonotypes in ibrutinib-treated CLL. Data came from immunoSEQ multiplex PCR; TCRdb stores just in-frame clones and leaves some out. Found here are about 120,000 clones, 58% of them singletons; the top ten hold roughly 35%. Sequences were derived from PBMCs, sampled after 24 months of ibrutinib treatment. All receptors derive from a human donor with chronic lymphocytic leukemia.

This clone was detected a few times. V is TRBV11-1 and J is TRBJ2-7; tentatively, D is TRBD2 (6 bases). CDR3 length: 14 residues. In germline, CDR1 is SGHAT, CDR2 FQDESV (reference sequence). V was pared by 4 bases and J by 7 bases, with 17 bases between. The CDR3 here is CASSWKEEGKEQYF. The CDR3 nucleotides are TGTGCCAGCAGCTGGAAGGAGGAGGGGAAGGAGCAGTACTTC.

Here the CDR3 DNA reads TGTGCCAGCAGCTCCCCGGGACTAAGGAGACACAATGAGCAGTTCTTC. Its protein product is CASSSPGLRRHNEQFF. V is TRBV7-2 and J is TRBJ2-1; 7 nucleotides match TRBD2. Germline trimming cut 4 bases from V and 5 bases from J; bases unmatched to any gene: 11. CDR1 and CDR2 (germline): SGHTA, FQGNSA. CDR3 length equals 16 residues.

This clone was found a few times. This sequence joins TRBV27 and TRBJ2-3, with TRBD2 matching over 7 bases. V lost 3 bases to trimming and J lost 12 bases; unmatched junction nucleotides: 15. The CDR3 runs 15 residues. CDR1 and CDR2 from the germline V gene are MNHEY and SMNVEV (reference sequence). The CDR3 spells CASSFPGSSGGVQYF. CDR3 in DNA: TGTGCCAGCAGTTTCCCCGGATCTAGCGGTGGTGTTCAGTATTTT.

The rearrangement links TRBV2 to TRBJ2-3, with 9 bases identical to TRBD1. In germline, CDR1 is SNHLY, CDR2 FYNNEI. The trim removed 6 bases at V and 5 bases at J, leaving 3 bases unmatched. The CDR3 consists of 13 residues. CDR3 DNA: TGTGCCAGCAGGGGACAGGGATTAGATACGCAGTATTTT. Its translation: CASRGQGLDTQYF.

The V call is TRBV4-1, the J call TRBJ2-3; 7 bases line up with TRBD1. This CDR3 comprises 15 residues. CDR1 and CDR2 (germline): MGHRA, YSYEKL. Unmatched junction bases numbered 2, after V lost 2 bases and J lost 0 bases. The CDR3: CASSQQQGSTDTQYF. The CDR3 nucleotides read TGCGCCAGCAGCCAACAACAGGGGAGCACAGATACGCAGTATTTT.

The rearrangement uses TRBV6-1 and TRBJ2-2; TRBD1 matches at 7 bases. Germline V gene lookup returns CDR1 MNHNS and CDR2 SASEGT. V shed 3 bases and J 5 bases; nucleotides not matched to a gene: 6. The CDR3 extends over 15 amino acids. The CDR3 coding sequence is TGTGCCAGCAGTGAGGCAAGGGGGCAAACCGGGGAGCTGTTTTTT. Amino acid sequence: CASSEARGQTGELFF.

The CDR3: CSVADSISEAFF. CDR3 in DNA: TGCAGCGTTGCCGACAGTATTAGTGAAGCTTTCTTT. J is TRBJ1-1 and V is TRBV29-1; D may be TRBD1 (5 bases). Per germline, CDR1 SQVTM and CDR2 ANQGSEA. V was shortened by 4 bases and J by 7 bases, with 13 bases between the two germline ends. The CDR3 contains 12 residues.

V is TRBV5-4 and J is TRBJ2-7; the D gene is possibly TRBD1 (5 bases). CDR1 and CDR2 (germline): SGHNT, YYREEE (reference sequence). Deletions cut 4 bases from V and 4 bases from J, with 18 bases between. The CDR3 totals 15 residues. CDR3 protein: CASSHGRREGYEQYF. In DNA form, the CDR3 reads TGTGCCAGCAGCCACGGACGCAGGGAAGGGTACGAGCAGTACTTC.

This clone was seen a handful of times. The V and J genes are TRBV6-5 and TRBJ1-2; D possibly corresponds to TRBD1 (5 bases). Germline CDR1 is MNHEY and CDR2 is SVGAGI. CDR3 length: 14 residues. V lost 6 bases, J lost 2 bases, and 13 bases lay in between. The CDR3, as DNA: TGTGCCAGCAGCAACGGGGGGTCGAACTATGGCTACACCTTC. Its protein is CASSNGGSNYGYTF.

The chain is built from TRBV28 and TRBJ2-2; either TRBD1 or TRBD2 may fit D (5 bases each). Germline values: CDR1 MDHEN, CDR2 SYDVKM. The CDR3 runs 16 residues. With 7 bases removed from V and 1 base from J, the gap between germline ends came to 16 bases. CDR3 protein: CASITTGTVNTGELFF. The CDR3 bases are TGTGCCAGCATCACGACCGGGACGGTGAACACCGGGGAGCTGTTTTTT.

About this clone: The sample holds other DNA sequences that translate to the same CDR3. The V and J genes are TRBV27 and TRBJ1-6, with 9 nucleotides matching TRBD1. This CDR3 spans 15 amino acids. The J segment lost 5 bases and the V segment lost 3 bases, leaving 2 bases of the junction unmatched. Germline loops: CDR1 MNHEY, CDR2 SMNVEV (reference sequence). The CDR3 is CASSLGQGNNSPLHF. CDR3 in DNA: TGTGCCAGCAGTTTGGGACAGGGAAATAATTCACCCCTCCACTTT.

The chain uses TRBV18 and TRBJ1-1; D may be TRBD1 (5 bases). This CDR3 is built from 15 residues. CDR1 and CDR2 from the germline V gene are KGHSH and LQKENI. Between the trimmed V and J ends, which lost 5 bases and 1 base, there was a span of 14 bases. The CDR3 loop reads CASSTSDSPNTEAFF. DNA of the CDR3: TGTGCCAGCTCAACTTCTGACAGCCCGAACACTGAAGCTTTCTTT.

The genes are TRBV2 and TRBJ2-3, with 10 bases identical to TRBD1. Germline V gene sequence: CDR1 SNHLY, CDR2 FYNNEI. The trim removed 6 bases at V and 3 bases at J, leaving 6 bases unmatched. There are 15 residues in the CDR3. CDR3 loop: CASSRQGAPTDTQYF. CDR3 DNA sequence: TGTGCCAGCAGCCGACAGGGGGCGCCTACAGATACGCAGTATTTT.

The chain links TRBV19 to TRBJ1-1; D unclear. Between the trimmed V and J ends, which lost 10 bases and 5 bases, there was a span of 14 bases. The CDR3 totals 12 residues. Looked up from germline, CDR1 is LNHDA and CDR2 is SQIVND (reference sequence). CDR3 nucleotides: TGTGCCACTTCGTGGGTGGGAACTGAAGCTTTCTTT. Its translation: CATSWVGTEAFF. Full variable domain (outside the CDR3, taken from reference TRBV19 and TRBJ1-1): DGGITQSPKYLFRKEGQNVTLSCEQNLNHDAMYWYRQDPGQGLRLIYYSQIVNDFQKGDIAEGYSVSREKKESFPLTVTSAQKNPTAFYLCATSWVGTEAFFGQGTRLTVV.

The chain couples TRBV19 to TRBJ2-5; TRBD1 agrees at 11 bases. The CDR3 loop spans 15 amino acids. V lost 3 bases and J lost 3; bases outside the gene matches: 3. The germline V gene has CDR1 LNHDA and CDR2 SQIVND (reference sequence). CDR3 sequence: CASSIGTGGKETQYF. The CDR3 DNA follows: TGTGCCAGTAGTATCGGGACAGGGGGAAAAGAGACCCAGTACTTC.

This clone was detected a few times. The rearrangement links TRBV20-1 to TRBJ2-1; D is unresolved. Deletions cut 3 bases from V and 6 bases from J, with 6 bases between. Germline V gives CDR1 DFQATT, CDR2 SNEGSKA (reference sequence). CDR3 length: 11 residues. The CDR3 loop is CSARALNEQFF. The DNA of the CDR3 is TGCAGTGCTAGGGCCCTCAATGAGCAGTTCTTC.

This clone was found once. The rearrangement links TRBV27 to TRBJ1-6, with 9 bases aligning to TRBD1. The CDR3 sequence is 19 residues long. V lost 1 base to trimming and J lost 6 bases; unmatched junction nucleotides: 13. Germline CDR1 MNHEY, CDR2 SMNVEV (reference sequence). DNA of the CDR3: TGTGCCAGCAGTTTATTTAGGGGGGACAGGGTGATGTTTAATTCACCCCTCCACTTT. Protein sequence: CASSLFRGDRVMFNSPLHF.

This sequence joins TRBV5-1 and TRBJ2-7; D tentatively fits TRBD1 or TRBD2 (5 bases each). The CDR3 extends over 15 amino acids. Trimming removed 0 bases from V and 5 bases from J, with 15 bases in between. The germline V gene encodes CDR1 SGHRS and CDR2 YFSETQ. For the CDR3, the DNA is TGCGCCAGCAGCTTGGGACAGCTCCGGGGCGACGAGCAGTACTTC. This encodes CASSLGQLRGDEQYF.

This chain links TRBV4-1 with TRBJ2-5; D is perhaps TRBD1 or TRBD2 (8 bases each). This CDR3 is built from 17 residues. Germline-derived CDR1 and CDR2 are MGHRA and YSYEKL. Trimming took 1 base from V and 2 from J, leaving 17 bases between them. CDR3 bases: TGCGCCAGCAGCCAAGTTCGGGGGGGACAGGATCAAGAGACCCAGTACTTC. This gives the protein CASSQVRGGQDQETQYF.

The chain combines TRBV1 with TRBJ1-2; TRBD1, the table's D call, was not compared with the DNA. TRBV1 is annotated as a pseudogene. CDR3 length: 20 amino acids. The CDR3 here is CTSSQDPFQGPPFAGDGYTF. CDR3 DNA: TGCACCAGCAGCCAAGATCCTTTTCAGGGGCCCCCTTTCGCAGGTGATGGCTACACCTTC.

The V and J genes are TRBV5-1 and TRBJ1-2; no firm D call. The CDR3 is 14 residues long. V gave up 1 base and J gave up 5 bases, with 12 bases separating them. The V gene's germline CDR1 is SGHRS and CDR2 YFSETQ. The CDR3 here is CASSLIGTDYGYTF. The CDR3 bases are TGCGCCAGCAGCTTGATTGGCACAGATTATGGCTACACCTTC.

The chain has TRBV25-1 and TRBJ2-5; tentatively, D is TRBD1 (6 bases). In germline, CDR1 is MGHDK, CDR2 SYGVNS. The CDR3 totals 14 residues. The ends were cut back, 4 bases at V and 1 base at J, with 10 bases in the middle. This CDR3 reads CASSVGTLQETQYF. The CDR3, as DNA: TGTGCCAGCAGTGTCGGGACACTCCAAGAGACCCAGTACTTC.

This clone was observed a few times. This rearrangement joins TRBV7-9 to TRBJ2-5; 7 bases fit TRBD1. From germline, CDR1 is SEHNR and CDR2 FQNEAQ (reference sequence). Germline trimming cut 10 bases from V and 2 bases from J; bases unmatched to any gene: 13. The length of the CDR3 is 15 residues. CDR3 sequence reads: CATHLLDRAQETQYF. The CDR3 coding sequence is TGTGCCACCCACCTATTAGACAGGGCTCAAGAGACCCAGTACTTC.